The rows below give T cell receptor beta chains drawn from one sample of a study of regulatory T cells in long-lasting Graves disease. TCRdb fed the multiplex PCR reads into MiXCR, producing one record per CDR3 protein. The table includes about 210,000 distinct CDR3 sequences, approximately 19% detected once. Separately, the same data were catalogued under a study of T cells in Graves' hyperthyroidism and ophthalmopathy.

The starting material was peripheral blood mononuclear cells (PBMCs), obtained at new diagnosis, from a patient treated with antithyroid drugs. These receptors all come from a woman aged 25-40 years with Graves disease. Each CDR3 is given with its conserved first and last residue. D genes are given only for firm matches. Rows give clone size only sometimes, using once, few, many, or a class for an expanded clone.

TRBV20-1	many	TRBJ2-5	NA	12	TGCAGTGCCCAAGGGTCTGGAGAGACCCAGTACTTC	CSAQGSGETQYF
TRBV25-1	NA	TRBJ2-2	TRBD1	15	TGTGCCAGCAGTGCAGCCGGGACAGGCTCCGGGGAGCTGTTTTTT	CASSAAGTGSGELFF
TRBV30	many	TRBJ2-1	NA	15	TGTGCCTGGGCTCATGGGGGAGGGGGCGGGGGAGCGCAGTTCTTC	CAWAHGGGGGGAQFF
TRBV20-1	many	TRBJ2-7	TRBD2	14	TGCAGTGCCGGTCTCCTAGCGGGAAGCAACGAGCAGTACTTC	CSAGLLAGSNEQYF
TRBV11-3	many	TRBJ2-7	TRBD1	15	TGTGCCAGCAGCGGCGGACAGGGCCTCTCCTACGAGCAGTACTTC	CASSGGQGLSYEQYF
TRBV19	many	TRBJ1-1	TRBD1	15	TGTGCCAGTAGTCTCCGGACAGGGGGAGGGCCTGAAGCTTTCTTT	CASSLRTGGGPEAFF
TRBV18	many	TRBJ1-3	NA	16	TGTGCCAGCTCGCCTAAAGGACAGCTCACTGGAAACACCATATATTTT	CASSPKGQLTGNTIYF
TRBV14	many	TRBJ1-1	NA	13	TGTGCCAGCAGCCCAGAAATAAACACTGAAGCTTTCTTT	CASSPEINTEAFF
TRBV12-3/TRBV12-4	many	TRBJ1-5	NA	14	TGTGCCAGCAGTTCTACAGGGAACAATCAGCCCCAGCATTTT	CASSSTGNNQPQHF
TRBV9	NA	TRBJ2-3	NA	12	TGTTCCAGCAGCCCTGACTCAGATACGCAGTATTTT	CSSSPDSDTQYF
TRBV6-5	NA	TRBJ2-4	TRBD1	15	TGTGCCAGCAGTTACGCCCGGGACAGGAGGGGCGGTCAGTACTTC	CASSYARDRRGGQYF
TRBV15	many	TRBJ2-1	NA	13	TGTGCCACCAGCAGAAAGCCCGGAGTTGAGCAGTTCTTC	CATSRKPGVEQFF
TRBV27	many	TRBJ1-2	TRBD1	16	TGTGCCAGCAGTCCCAAATGGGGACAGGGCTGGTATGGCTACACCTTC	CASSPKWGQGWYGYTF
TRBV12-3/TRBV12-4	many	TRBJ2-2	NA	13	TGCGCCAGCAGCTTGAAGGGAGCCGGGGAGCTGTTTTTT	CASSLKGAGELFF
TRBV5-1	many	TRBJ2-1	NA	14	TGCGCCAGCACGACGGGTGCAGCCTACAATGAGCAGTTCTTC	CASTTGAAYNEQFF
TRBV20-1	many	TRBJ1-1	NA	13	TGCAGTGCTAGAGATTGGGGGAGCACTGAAGCTTTCTTT	CSARDWGSTEAFF
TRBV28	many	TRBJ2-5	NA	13	TGTGCCAGCAGTTCGGGGGTTGTGGAGACCCAGTACTTC	CASSSGVVETQYF
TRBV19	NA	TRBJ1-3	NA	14	TGTGCCAGTACGCGTGGGGGAACAGGAAACACCATATATTTT	CASTRGGTGNTIYF
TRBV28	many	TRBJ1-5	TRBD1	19	TGTGCCAGCAGTCCCCGGACAGGGCTCTATTCTAGGAGCAATCAGCCCCAGCATTTT	CASSPRTGLYSRSNQPQHF
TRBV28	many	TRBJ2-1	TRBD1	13	TGTGCCAGCAGTACTGGCTTCCGGGACAGGAGGTCCTTC	CASSTGFRDRRSF
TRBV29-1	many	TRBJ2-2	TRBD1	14	TGCAGCGTCTCAGGGGGCTTGAACACCGGGGAGCTGTTTTTT	CSVSGGLNTGELFF
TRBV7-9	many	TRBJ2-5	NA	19	TGTGCCAGCAGCTTAGGGATCAAAGAAACGGGGGCCCACCAAGAGACCCAGTACTTC	CASSLGIKETGAHQETQYF
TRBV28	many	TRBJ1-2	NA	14	TGTGCCAGCAGTTTCCGCGGGAGGGACTATGGCTACACCTTC	CASSFRGRDYGYTF
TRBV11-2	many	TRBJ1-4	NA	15	TGTGCCAGCAGCCGGGGCGGTACAACTAATGAAAAACTGTTTTTT	CASSRGGTTNEKLFF
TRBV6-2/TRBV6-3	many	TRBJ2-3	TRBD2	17	TGTGCCAGCAGTGATGGGACTAGCGGGGGGCGCACAGATACGCAGTATTTT	CASSDGTSGGRTDTQYF
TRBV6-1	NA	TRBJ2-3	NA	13	TGTGCCAGCAGTGAATTTGAGGCGGATACGCAGTATTTT	CASSEFEADTQYF
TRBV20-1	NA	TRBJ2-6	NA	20	TGCAGTGCCGACCCGTGGACAGGTGGAGGGTCCGGCTCTGGGGCCAACGTCCTGACTTTC	CSADPWTGGGSGSGANVLTF
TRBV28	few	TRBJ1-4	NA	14	TGTGCCAGCAGCCCCCCCCTAGGGGATGAAAAACTGTTTTTT	CASSPPLGDEKLFF
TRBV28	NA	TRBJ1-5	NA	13	TGTGCCAGCAGTTTAGGGAGCAAACAGCCCCAGCACTTT	CASSLGSKQPQHF
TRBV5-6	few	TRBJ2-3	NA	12	TGTGCCAGCAGCTTTATCAGCGGTCCGCAGTATTTT	CASSFISGPQYF
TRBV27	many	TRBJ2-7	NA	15	TGTGCCAGCAGTTTGGTAGGACAGATGACCTACGAGCAGTACTTC	CASSLVGQMTYEQYF
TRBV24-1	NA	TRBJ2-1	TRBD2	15	TGTGCCACCAGTCCCGGCGGGAGAGTCTACAATGAGCAGTTCTTC	CATSPGGRVYNEQFF
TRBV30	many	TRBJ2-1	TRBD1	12	TGTGCCTGGAGACAGGGGACAGTTGAGCAGTTCTTC	CAWRQGTVEQFF
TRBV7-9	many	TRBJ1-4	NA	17	TGTGCCAGCAGCTTAGGAAGGGGGGCGCAGACTAATGAAAAACTGTTTTTT	CASSLGRGAQTNEKLFF
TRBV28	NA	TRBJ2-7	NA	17	TGTGCCAGCAGTCCCGCCGGGGCTGGCGGGTCCTCCTACGAGCAGTACTTC	CASSPAGAGGSSYEQYF
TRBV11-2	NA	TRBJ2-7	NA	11	TGTGCCAGCAGCTGGCGGGGCGAGCAGTACTTC	CASSWRGEQYF
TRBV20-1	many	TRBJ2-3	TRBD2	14	TGCAGTGCTAGAGATTACGCGGGAGCAGATACGCAGTATTTT	CSARDYAGADTQYF
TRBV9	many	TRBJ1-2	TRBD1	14	TGTGCCAGCAGCCTAGGGACAGGGGGCTATGGCTACACCTTC	CASSLGTGGYGYTF
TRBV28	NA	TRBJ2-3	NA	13	TGTGCCAGCAGTTCCCAAAATCCAGATACGCAGTATTTT	CASSSQNPDTQYF
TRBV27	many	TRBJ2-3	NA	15	TGTGCCAGCAGTTCGTGGGAACAGGGTCCAGATACGCAGTATTTT	CASSSWEQGPDTQYF
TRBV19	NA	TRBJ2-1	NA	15	TGTGCCAGTAAAGGCGCAGGGGCGGGTTACAGTGAGCAGTTCTTC	CASKGAGAGYSEQFF
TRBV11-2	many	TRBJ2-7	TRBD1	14	TGTGCCAGCAGCACGGGGACAGGGCGCTACGAGCAGTACTTC	CASSTGTGRYEQYF
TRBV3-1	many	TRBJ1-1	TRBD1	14	TGTGCCAGCAGCCAAGGATACAGGGGCACTGAAGCTTTCTTT	CASSQGYRGTEAFF
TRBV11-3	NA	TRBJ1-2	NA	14	TGTGCCAGCAGCTTAGGTGTGGCCCGGGATGGCTACACCTTC	CASSLGVARDGYTF
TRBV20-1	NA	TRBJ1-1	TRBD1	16	TGCAGTGCTAGAAGGGGGACAGGGCATAGAAACACTGAAGCTTTCTTT	CSARRGTGHRNTEAFF
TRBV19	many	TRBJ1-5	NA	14	TGTGCCAGTAGTATATCCCAGGGACAAGGGCCCCAGCATTTT	CASSISQGQGPQHF